This T cell receptor (beta chain) appears in the sequencing data of a study of cytomegalovirus exposure and HLA in healthy donors. Study outcomes and limitations: Later on, an analysis tied 15,000 to 20,000 TCR beta sequences to HLA alleles at 0.05 false discovery rate. Later analysis suggested most CMV-associated TCR beta chains were HLA-restricted. High specificity and sensitivity for cytomegalovirus status were reported for the classifier. An ancestry cluster, one associated with Asian ancestry, reportedly showed fewer N-insertions than the roughly 610-donor mean in a later analysis.

A note on this clone: What it binds is not known.

This CDR3 contains 13 residues. The V gene end was trimmed by 4 bases and the J gene end by 3 bases; junction bases not matched to a gene: 3. Germline CDR1 and CDR2: GTSNPN and SVGIG (reference sequence). Use of 60 Vbeta and 13 Jbeta primers characterized the PCR. TCRdb's table, derived via immunoSEQ multiplex PCR, lists solely in-frame clones and lacks some. The sample has more than 85,000 clones, roughly two thirds seen once. The clonotype was recovered from a man aged 30 to 45 in good health and CMV-seronegative. This chain joins TRBV30 and TRBJ2-7, with 10 bases lining up with TRBD1. The specimen was PBMCs. The CDR3 region has the DNA TGTGCCTGGACCCGGACAGGGGGCTACGAGCAGTACTTC. Translation: CAWTRTGGYEQYF. Looking up the rest from reference TRBV30 and TRBJ2-7 gives the full variable domain: SQTIHQWPATLVQPVGSPLSLECTVEGTSNPNLYWYRQAAGRGLQLLFYSVGIGQISSEVPQNLSASRPQDRQFILSSKKLLLSDSGFYLCAWTRTGGYEQYFGPGTRLTVT.